The count of the clone carrying this T cell receptor (beta chain) is one. The CDR3 is 14 residues long. V lost 4 bases to trimming and J lost 0 bases, with 10 bases between them. Germline assignment: CDR1 SGHNT and CDR2 YYREEE (reference sequence). The data are from a study of cytomegalovirus exposure and HLA in healthy donors. Primers included in the PCR were 60 Vbeta and 13 Jbeta primers. Clones were sequenced by immunoSEQ multiplex PCR, and TCRdb holds only the in-frame ones, with some missing. There are roughly 150,000 clones in the sample; about four fifths occur only once, and roughly 8% lies in the top ten.

The sequencing input was PBMCs. The rearrangement links TRBV5-4 to TRBJ1-1; D perhaps matches TRBD1 (6 bases). The sequence came from a male donor in good health and CMV-seropositive. CDR3 coding DNA: TGTGCCAGCAGCCTAGGACAGATGAACACTGAAGCTTTCTTT. Translating it yields CASSLGQMNTEAFF.